Following are 10 T cell receptor beta chains from one sample sequenced in a study of cytomegalovirus exposure and HLA in healthy donors. TCRdb's table, derived via immunoSEQ multiplex PCR, lists solely in-frame clones and lacks some. Among 250,000 to 350,000 clones listed, 87% were seen once. The sequencing sample was made of PBMCs. These receptors were obtained from a woman between 25 and 40 years old in good health and CMV-seropositive.

The V and J genes are TRBV19 and TRBJ1-1; TRBD1 agrees at 7 bases. The CDR3 covers 16 residues. V shed 6 bases and J 11 bases; nucleotides not matched to a gene: 21. Germline lookup yields CDR1 LNHDA and CDR2 SQIVND (reference sequence). The CDR3 region is CASRTYSSGGTLGAFF. CDR3 DNA sequence: TGTGCCAGTAGAACCTACTCCTCAGGGGGGACCCTAGGCGCTTTCTTT. The full variable domain, rest sourced from reference TRBV19 and TRBJ1-1, is DGGITQSPKYLFRKEGQNVTLSCEQNLNHDAMYWYRQDPGQGLRLIYYSQIVNDFQKGDIAEGYSVSREKKESFPLTVTSAQKNPTAFYLCASRTYSSGGTLGAFFGQGTRLTVV.

The gene calls are TRBV6-6 and TRBJ1-1; 7 bases align to TRBD1. Trimming at V came to 4 bases and at J to 0 bases, leaving 2 bases not matched to a gene. Germline loops: CDR1 MNHNY, CDR2 SVGAGI (reference sequence). The CDR3 covers 14 residues. The CDR3 nucleotides are TGTGCCAGCAGTTGGGGACAGTTGAACACTGAAGCTTTCTTT. This codes for CASSWGQLNTEAFF.

The genes are TRBV25-1 and TRBJ2-3; 8 positions match TRBD1. Germline-derived CDR1 and CDR2 are MGHDK and SYGVNS. The V gene end was trimmed by 8 bases and the J gene end by 8 bases; junction bases not matched to a gene: 15. The length of the CDR3 is 15 residues. CDR3 in amino acids: CASGGPYGQGGTQYF. The CDR3 bases are TGTGCCAGCGGGGGCCCATATGGACAGGGCGGTACGCAGTATTTT.

This clone was detected once. V usage is TRBV27 and J usage is TRBJ1-2; 7 bases agree with TRBD1. The germline CDR1 and CDR2 sequences are MNHEY and SMNVEV (reference sequence). Trimming at V came to 2 bases and at J to 11 bases, leaving 8 bases not matched to a gene. This CDR3 region has 13 residues. The CDR3 loop is CASSLRGTDYYTF. In DNA form, the CDR3 reads TGTGCCAGCAGTTTAAGGGGGACAGACTATTACACCTTC.

The chain links TRBV18 to TRBJ2-7; D gene unclear. The CDR3 totals 13 residues. The V gene's germline CDR1 is KGHSH and CDR2 LQKENI. With 2 bases removed from V and 5 bases from J, the gap between germline ends came to 10 bases. The CDR3 reads CASSPSHQNEQYF. The CDR3, as DNA: TGTGCCAGCTCACCATCCCATCAGAACGAGCAGTACTTC.

This clone has a handful of counts. The chain links TRBV27 to TRBJ1-6; no clear D gene. The germline V and J ends were trimmed by 4 bases and 0 bases, with 10 bases remaining between them. Germline V gene lookup returns CDR1 MNHEY and CDR2 SMNVEV (reference sequence). CDR3 size: 16 residues. The CDR3, as DNA: TGTGCCAGCAGTTCATCAGTGAGCTCCTATAATTCACCCCTCCACTTT. Translating gives CASSSSVSSYNSPLHF.

This rearrangement joins TRBV15 to TRBJ1-2; possible D gene TRBD1, 5 bases. V gave up 0 bases and J gave up 4 bases, with 12 bases separating them. The CDR3 length is 15 residues. The germline V gene has CDR1 LNHNV and CDR2 YYDKDF (reference sequence). The CDR3 sequence: CATSRDRGSVYGYTF. DNA for the CDR3: TGTGCCACCAGCAGAGATCGGGGGTCAGTCTATGGCTACACCTTC.

This clone was recorded only once. The J gene is TRBJ2-7, the V gene TRBV5-1; possibly TRBD2 for D (5 bases). Per the germline V gene, CDR1 is SGHRS and CDR2 is YFSETQ. Trimming cost V 0 bases and J 3 bases, with 16 bases left between them. CDR3 length: 16 residues. CDR3 coding DNA: TGCGCCAGCAGCTTGGAAGGTAGAGGGTTGGGCTACGAGCAGTACTTC. Translation: CASSLEGRGLGYEQYF.

This clone was counted only a few times. This rearrangement joins TRBV6-5 to TRBJ1-2; D perhaps matches TRBD1 (5 bases). This CDR3 comprises 12 residues. Deletions cut 9 bases from V and 2 bases from J, with 10 bases between. Germline assignment: CDR1 MNHEY and CDR2 SVGAGI. The CDR3 DNA is TGTGCCAGTAGCGGGGCCAACTATGGCTACACCTTC. This translates into CASSGANYGYTF.

The chain uses TRBV5-4 and TRBJ2-2; perhaps TRBD2 as D (5 bases). With 2 bases removed from V and 4 bases from J, the gap between germline ends came to 15 bases. The CDR3 length is 16 residues. Per germline, CDR1 SGHNT and CDR2 YYREEE (reference sequence). The CDR3 DNA sequence: TGTGCCAGCAGCTTTAACCCCCCTAGCAGCACCGGGGAGCTGTTTTTT. Protein sequence: CASSFNPPSSTGELFF.